A selection of T cell receptor beta chains follows, all from one sample in a study of CD8+ T cells in alopecia areata. Only in-frame clones appear in the TCRdb table, and some are missing; sequencing was by immunoSEQ multiplex PCR. Of 90,000 to 150,000 clones in the sample, roughly 60% were seen once. Here the sequenced sample was CD8+ T cells sorted from blood, taken at week 4, from a patient treated with tofacitinib. The receptor set was obtained from a human donor with alopecia areata. Both conserved end residues are part of each CDR3. D genes are given only for firm matches. Some rows mark clone size as missing; the rest say once, few, many or name a class of expanded clone.

TRBJ2-3,NA,NA,TRBV30,15,TGTGCCTGGAGTGTAGAAGGGATCGGGACAGATACGCAGTATTTT,CAWSVEGIGTDTQYF
TRBJ2-1,NA,NA,TRBV2,10,TGTGCCAGCATTGGGAATGAGCAGTTCTTC,CASIGNEQFF
TRBJ2-1,TRBD2,NA,TRBV19,15,TGTGCCAGTAGTACGTTACTAGCGGACTACAATGAGCAGTTCTTC,CASSTLLADYNEQFF
TRBJ2-7,NA,NA,TRBV29-1,17,TGCAGCGTTGATGGGGTAAGGGGCAGGCCGACCTCCTACGAGCAGTACTTC,CSVDGVRGRPTSYEQYF
TRBJ2-7,TRBD2,NA,TRBV30,15,TGTGCCTGGAGTGAAGGGCCTAGCGGAACCTACGAGCAGTACTTC,CAWSEGPSGTYEQYF
TRBJ1-1,NA,once,TRBV30,13,TGTGCCCTGGAAGACTGGGACGACACTGAAGCTTTCTTT,CALEDWDDTEAFF
TRBJ1-1,NA,NA,TRBV29-1,13,TGCAGCGTTTTTACGGGGTTGAACACTGAAGCTTTCTTT,CSVFTGLNTEAFF
TRBJ1-1,NA,NA,TRBV30,11,TGTGCCTGGACACATCCAGGGCCAGCTTTCTTT,CAWTHPGPAFF
TRBJ2-7,NA,few,TRBV27,16,TGTGCCAGCTCCTATGTGGGGAGTTTGAGCTCCTACGAGCAGTACTTC,CASSYVGSLSSYEQYF
TRBJ2-5,TRBD1,NA,TRBV2,15,TGTGCCAGCTCGGATCCCGGGACAGAACAAGAGACCCAGTACTTC,CASSDPGTEQETQYF
TRBJ2-3,TRBD2,few,TRBV27,15,TGTGCCAGCAGCAATAGCGGGGGCTTCACAGATACGCAGTATTTT,CASSNSGGFTDTQYF
TRBJ2-1,NA,NA,TRBV4-1,13,TGCGCCAGCGGGGACCCCTGGGGGAATGAGCAGTTCTTC,CASGDPWGNEQFF